The T cell receptor beta chain described here comes from a study of T cell responses to AZD1222 COVID-19 vaccine. The V gene's germline CDR1 is LNHDA and CDR2 SQIVND (reference sequence). The ends lost 6 bases at V and 5 bases at J; junction bases unmatched: 6. The CDR3 has 14 amino acids. This clone was found once. Profiling relied on immunoSEQ multiplex PCR, and the TCRdb table lists in-frame clones only, not all of them. The repertoire holds fewer than 100,000 clones, with 70% to 90% as singletons. Sequencing was performed on peripheral blood, taken on day 0 of AZD1222 vaccination. The source of this sequence is an adult in good health. The chain employs TRBV19 and TRBJ2-2; 7 bases line up with TRBD1. The CDR3 reads CASRPGGSTGELFF. The CDR3 DNA follows: TGTGCCAGTAGGCCAGGGGGTTCGACCGGGGAGCTGTTTTTT.